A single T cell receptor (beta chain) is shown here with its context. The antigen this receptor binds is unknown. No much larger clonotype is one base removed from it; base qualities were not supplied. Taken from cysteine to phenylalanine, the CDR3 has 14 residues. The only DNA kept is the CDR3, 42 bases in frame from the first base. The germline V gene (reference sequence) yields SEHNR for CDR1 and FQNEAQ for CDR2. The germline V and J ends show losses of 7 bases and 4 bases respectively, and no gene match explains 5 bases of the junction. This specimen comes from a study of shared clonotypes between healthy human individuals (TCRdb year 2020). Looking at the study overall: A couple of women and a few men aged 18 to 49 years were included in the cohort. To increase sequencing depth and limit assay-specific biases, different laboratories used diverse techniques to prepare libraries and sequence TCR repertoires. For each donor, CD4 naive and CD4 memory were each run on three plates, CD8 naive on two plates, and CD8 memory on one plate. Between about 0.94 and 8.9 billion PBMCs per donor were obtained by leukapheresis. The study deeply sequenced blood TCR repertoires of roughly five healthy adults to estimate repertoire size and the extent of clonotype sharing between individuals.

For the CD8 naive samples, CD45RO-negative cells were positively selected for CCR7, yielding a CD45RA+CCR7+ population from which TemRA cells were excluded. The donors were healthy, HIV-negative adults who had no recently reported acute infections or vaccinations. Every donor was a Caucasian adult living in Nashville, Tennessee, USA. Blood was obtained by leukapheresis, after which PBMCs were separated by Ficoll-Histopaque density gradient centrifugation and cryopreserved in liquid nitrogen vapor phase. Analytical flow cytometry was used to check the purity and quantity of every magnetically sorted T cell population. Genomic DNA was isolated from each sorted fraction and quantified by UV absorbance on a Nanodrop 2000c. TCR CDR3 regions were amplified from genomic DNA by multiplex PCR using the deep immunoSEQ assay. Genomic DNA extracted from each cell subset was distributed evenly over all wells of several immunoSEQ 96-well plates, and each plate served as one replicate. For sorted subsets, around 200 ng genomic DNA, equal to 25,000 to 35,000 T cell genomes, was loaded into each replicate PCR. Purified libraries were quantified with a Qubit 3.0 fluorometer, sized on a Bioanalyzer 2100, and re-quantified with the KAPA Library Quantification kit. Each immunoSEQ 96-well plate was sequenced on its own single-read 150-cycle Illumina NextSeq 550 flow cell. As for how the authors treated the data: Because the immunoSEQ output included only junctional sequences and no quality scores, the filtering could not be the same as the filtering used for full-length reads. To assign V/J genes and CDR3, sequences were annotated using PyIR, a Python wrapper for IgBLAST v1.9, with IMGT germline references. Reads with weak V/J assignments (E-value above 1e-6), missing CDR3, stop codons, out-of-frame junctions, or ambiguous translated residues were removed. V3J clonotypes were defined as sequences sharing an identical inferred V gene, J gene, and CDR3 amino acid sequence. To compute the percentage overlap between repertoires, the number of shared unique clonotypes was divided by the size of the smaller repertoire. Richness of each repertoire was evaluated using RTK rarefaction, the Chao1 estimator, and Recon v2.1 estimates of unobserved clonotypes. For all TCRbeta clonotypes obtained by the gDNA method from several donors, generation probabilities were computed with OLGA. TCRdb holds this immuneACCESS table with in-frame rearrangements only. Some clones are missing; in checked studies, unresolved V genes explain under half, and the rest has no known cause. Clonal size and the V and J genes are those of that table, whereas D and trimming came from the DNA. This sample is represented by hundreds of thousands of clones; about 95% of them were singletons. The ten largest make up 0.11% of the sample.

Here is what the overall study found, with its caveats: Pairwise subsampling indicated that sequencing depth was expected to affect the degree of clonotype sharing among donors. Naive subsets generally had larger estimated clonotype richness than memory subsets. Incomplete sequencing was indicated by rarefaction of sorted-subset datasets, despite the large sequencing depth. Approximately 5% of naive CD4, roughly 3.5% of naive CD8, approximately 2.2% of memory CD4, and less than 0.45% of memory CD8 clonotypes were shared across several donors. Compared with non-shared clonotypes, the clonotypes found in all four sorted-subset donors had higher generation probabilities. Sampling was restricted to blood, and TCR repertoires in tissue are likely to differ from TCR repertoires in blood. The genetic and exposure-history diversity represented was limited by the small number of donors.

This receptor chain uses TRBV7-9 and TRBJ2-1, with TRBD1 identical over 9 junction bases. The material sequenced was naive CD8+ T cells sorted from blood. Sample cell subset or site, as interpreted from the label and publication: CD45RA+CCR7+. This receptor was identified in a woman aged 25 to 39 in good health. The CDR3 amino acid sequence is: CASNLQGAYNEQFF. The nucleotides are TGTGCCAGCAACCTACAGGGGGCATACAATGAGCAGTTCTTC.